This T cell receptor beta chain is from a study of PD-L1 blockade in urothelial cancer. Study context: Patients began atezolizumab, 1,200 mg intravenously every 3 weeks, in the mid-2010s. Researchers looked at the blood 3 weeks (second dose) and 6 weeks after treatment began. Median T cell yield from blood was roughly 140,000.

Assay: immunoSEQ multiplex PCR; the TCRdb copy retains only in-frame clones and omits some. This table has tens of thousands of clones, roughly 88% appearing once. Stated time point: peripheral blood 6 weeks after treatment start. Germline V gives CDR1 SGHTA, CDR2 FQGNSA. This CDR3 has 15 amino acids. Trimming at V came to 5 bases and at J to 7 bases, leaving 10 bases not matched to a gene. The chain is built from TRBV7-2 and TRBJ2-3; 9 positions match TRBD2. Material: PBMCs, obtained around atezolizumab (anti-PD-L1) treatment. The receptor's source is a man aged 50-60 years with urothelial cancer. CDR3 coding DNA: TGTGCCAGCAGCGGATATAGCGGGAGCGACTATACGCAGTATTTT. Protein product: CASSGYSGSDYTQYF.